This T cell receptor beta chain was captured in a study of beta chain features in type 1 diabetes. Turning to the study itself: Similarity in age, gender and cell yields was seen between patients and healthy donors. Whole-study findings and limits: Among patients with Type 1 diabetes, TCRB CDR3s were moderately but significantly shorter in every one of the four CD4+ subsets. Type 1 diabetes patients showed fewer insertions and more deletions at VDJ junctions.

This clone was found a few times. Its antigen is undetermined. The authors reverse transcribed all of the isolated RNA, so sequencing captured expressed TCRB transcripts. Libraries were prepared by immunoSEQ multiplex PCR; TCRdb keeps only in-frame clonotypes and omits some of them. Of fewer than 300,000 clones listed, roughly 22% are singletons. The sequence came from a woman in her forties with type 1 diabetes. Sequencing used naive CD4+ T cells from blood.

The CDR3 sequence: CASSAWQGDTGELFF. The CDR3 coding sequence is TGTGCCAGCAGTGCGTGGCAGGGGGACACCGGGGAGCTGTTTTTT. The chain joins TRBV2 to TRBJ2-2; 7 nucleotides line up with TRBD1. Germline V lookup: CDR1 SNHLY, CDR2 FYNNEI. Unmatched junction bases numbered 5, after V lost 4 bases and J lost 3 bases. CDR3 length: 15 amino acids.